These T cell receptor beta chains were read from a single sample in a study of blood T cells in healthy people across ages. TCRdb reprocessed the 5' RACE reads with MiXCR, giving one entry per CDR3 protein. The sample holds over a million distinct CDR3 sequences, approximately 60% seen once. The sequenced sample was blood. The receptors were sampled from a man aged 18 to 35 in good health. CDR3s include the opening cysteine and the closing phenylalanine or tryptophan. Each record gives: V gene, clone size, J gene, D gene, CDR3 DNA, CDR3 protein. The D gene is left open where the match is weak. Expanded clones are given a class, and other clones once, few, many or no size at all.

TRBV7-9	-	TRBJ1-2	-	TGTGCCAGCAGCTCCTCGTCAGGACAGACTAACTATGGCTACACCTTC	CASSSSSGQTNYGYTF
TRBV4-1	-	TRBJ2-1	TRBD1	TGCGCCAGCAGCCAAGACCCAGGGGGCGGCTACAATGAGCAGTTCTTC	CASSQDPGGGYNEQFF
TRBV20-1	-	TRBJ2-7	-	TGCAGTGCTAAAGTAAGCTCGTCAGGGATCACCTACGAGCAGTACTTC	CSAKVSSSGITYEQYF
TRBV20-1	-	TRBJ2-5	TRBD2	TGCAGTGCTAGAGCCAACCTAGCGGGGGCTTTTAAAGAGACCCAGTACTTC	CSARANLAGAFKETQYF
TRBV7-9	-	TRBJ2-7	-	TGTGCCAGCAGCTTAGTGGGCTCAGGGCTATCCTACGAGCAGTACTTC	CASSLVGSGLSYEQYF
TRBV29-1	-	TRBJ2-5	-	TGCAGCACGATCATTAGCGGCAATGAGCAGTACTTC	CSTIISGNEQYF
TRBV27	-	TRBJ2-3	-	TGTGCCAGCAGTCCTTTACTAGGGAGGAGCACAGATACGCAGTATTTT	CASSPLLGRSTDTQYF
TRBV7-6	-	TRBJ1-4	TRBD1	TGTGCCAGCCGGGCGCTAGGGGACAGAAATGAAAAACTGTTTTTT	CASRALGDRNEKLFF
TRBV30	-	TRBJ1-2	TRBD1	TGTGCCTGGAGTTTAGGGGACAGGGTAGGCTATGGCTACACCTTC	CAWSLGDRVGYGYTF
TRBV29-1	-	TRBJ1-2	-	TGCAGCGCCTATTTGCCCAACCCTCTTGGCTACACCTTC	CSAYLPNPLGYTF
TRBV5-1	once	TRBJ2-1	-	TGCGCCAGCAGCTCGACGACTAGTATTTCCTACAATGAGCAGTTCTTC	CASSSTTSISYNEQFF
TRBV15	-	TRBJ2-1	TRBD1	TGTGCCACCATCCGAGACAGGGCGGGTGATGAGCAGTTCTTC	CATIRDRAGDEQFF
TRBV7-2	-	TRBJ1-4	TRBD1	TGTGCCAGCAGCTTCCGGGACAGGCGGGGGGAAAAACTGTTTTTT	CASSFRDRRGEKLFF
TRBV5-6	-	TRBJ2-4	TRBD2	TGTGCCAGCAGCCGGACTAGCGGGAGACACATTCAGTACTTC	CASSRTSGRHIQYF
TRBV20-1	-	TRBJ1-1	-	TGCAGTGCTTTCGACGGGCTGCACACTGAAGCTTTCTTT	CSAFDGLHTEAFF
TRBV10-3	-	TRBJ1-5	TRBD1	TGTGCCACCAGGGACAGACTGAATCAGCCCCAGCATTTT	CATRDRLNQPQHF
TRBV5-1	few	TRBJ2-1	-	TGCGCCAGCAGCTTCTTTGGACCCTCGGGAGAGCAGTTCTTC	CASSFFGPSGEQFF
TRBV20-1	-	TRBJ2-5	-	TGCAGTGCTAGACGGAGGGCGTGGGGGGAAGAGACCCAGTACTTC	CSARRRAWGEETQYF
TRBV21-1	-	TRBJ2-6	-	TGTGCCAGCAGCAAAGTTACCGGCTGCATCTCTGGGGCCAACGTCCTGACTTTC	CASSKVTGCISGANVLTF
TRBV11-1	-	TRBJ2-6	TRBD1	TGTGCCAGCAGCTTATCACCTATGACCCATCGACAGGGGATCCTCTCTGGGGCCAACGTCCTGACTTTC	CASSLSPMTHRQGILSGANVLTF
TRBV12-3/TRBV12-4	-	TRBJ1-1	-	TGTGCCAGCAGTATTTGGACCTTGAACACTGAAGCTTTCTTT	CASSIWTLNTEAFF
TRBV6-5	-	TRBJ2-3	-	TGTGCCAGCAGTCCTCAAGCCTACTTTAGCACAGATACGCAGTATTTT	CASSPQAYFSTDTQYF
TRBV7-2	-	TRBJ2-7	TRBD1	TGTGCCAGCAGCTTAACCGGGACAGGGAGAAGAGAGCAGTACTTC	CASSLTGTGRREQYF
TRBV6-5	-	TRBJ2-7	-	TGTGCCAGCAGTTACACTAGCAACTACGAGCAGTACTTC	CASSYTSNYEQYF
TRBV4-3	-	TRBJ2-5	-	TGCGCCAGCAGCCCTTTCACCGGGACGGAAGGACAAGAGACCCAGTACTTC	CASSPFTGTEGQETQYF
TRBV29-1	-	TRBJ1-2	-	TGCAGCGTTGCCCTGAGGGAGCAGCGCTATGGCTACACCTTC	CSVALREQRYGYTF
TRBV28	-	TRBJ1-1	TRBD1	TGTGCCAGCAGTTTGAAAGGGACAGGGGGCTTCATGAACACTGAAGCTTTCTTT	CASSLKGTGGFMNTEAFF
TRBV11-1	few	TRBJ2-2	TRBD1	TGTGCCAGCAGCTGGACTGAGGGGGCGGAGGAGCTGTTTTTT	CASSWTEGAEELFF
TRBV6-2/TRBV6-3	-	TRBJ2-5	-	TGTGCCAGCAGTTACTCTGGGGTACAAGTGGAGACCCAGTACTTC	CASSYSGVQVETQYF
TRBV5-6	-	TRBJ2-7	-	TGTGCCAGCAGCATGAATTCCTACGAGCAGTACTTC	CASSMNSYEQYF
TRBV5-1	-	TRBJ2-2	-	TGCGCCAGCAAACAAGGAGGGGAGAGGGCCGGGGAGCTGTTTTTT	CASKQGGERAGELFF
TRBV10-3	few	TRBJ2-3	-	TGTGCCATCAGTGAGGCGACCCATGGGACAGATACGCAGTATTTT	CAISEATHGTDTQYF
TRBV7-2	-	TRBJ2-5	-	TGTGCCAGCAGCTCTCAACGGGGGTTGGGGGAGACCCAGTACTTC	CASSSQRGLGETQYF
TRBV27	few	TRBJ2-1	-	TGTGCCAGCAGTTTAAGCGGCTTCAATGAGCAGTTCTTC	CASSLSGFNEQFF
TRBV2	-	TRBJ2-5	-	TGTGCCAGCAGTGACAGAACCCAAGAGACCCAGTACTTC	CASSDRTQETQYF